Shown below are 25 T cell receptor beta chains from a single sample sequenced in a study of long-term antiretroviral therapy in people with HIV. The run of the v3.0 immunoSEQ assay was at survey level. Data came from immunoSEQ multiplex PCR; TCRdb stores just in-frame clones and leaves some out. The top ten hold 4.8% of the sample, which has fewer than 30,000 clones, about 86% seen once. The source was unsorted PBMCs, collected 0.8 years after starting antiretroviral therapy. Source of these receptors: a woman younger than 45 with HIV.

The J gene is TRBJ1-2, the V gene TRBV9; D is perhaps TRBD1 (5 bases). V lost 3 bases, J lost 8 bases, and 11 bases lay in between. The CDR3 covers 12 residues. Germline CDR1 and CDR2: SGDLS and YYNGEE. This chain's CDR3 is CASSGRATGYTF. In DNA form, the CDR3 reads TGTGCCAGCAGCGGCAGGGCTACGGGCTACACCTTC.

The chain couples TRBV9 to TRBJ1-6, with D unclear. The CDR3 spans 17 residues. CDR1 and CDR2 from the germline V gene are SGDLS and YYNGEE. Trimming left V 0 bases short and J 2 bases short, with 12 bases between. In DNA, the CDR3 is TGTGCCAGCAGCGTAGAGTTGGGTGGGACCTATAATTCACCCCTCCACTTT. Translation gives CASSVELGGTYNSPLHF.

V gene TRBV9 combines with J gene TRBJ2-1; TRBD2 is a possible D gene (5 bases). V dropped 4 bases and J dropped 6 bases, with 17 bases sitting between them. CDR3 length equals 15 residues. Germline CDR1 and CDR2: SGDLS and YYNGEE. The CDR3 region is CASSPWEQTFNEQFF. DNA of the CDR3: TGTGCCAGCAGCCCTTGGGAGCAGACCTTCAATGAGCAGTTCTTC.

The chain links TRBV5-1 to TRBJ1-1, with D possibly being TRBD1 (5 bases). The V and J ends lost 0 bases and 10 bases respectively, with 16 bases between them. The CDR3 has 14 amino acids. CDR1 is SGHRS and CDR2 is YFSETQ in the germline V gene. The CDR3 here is CASSLGAGKGAAFF. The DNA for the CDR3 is TGCGCCAGCAGCTTGGGAGCAGGGAAGGGAGCAGCTTTCTTT.

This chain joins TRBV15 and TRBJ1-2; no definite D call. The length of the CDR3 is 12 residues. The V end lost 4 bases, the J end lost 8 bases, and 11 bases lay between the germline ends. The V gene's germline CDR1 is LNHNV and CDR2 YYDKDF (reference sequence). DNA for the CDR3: TGTGCCACCAGCACGGGGTCTCGGGGCTACACCTTC. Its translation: CATSTGSRGYTF.

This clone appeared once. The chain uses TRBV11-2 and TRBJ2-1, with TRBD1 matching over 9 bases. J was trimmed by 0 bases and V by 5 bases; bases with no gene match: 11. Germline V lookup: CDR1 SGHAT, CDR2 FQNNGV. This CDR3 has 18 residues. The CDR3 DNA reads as TGTGCCAGCAGCCGTCCAACCCGGACAGGGGACTCCTACAATGAGCAGTTCTTC. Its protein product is CASSRPTRTGDSYNEQFF.

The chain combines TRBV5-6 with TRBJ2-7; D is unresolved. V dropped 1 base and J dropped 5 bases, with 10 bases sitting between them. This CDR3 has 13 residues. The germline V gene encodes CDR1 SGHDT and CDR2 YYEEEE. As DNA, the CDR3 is TGTGCCAGCAGCTTGATGGTACGACACGAGCAGTACGTC. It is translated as CASSLMVRHEQYV.

The chain's CDR3 is CASRFGIYEQYV. The CDR3 region has the DNA TGTGCCAGCAGGTTTGGGATCTACGAGCAGTACGTC. The chain couples TRBV2 to TRBJ2-7; no clear D gene. V was pared by 6 bases and J by 3 bases, with 9 bases between. Germline CDR1 and CDR2: SNHLY and FYNNEI. The CDR3 runs to 12 residues.

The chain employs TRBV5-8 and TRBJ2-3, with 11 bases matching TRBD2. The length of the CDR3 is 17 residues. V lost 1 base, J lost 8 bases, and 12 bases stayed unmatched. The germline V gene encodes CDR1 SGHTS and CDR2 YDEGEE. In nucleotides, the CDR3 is TGTGCCAGCAGCTTGTCGTCGGCTAGCGGGGGGCACGGTACGCAGTATTTT. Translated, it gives CASSLSSASGGHGTQYF.

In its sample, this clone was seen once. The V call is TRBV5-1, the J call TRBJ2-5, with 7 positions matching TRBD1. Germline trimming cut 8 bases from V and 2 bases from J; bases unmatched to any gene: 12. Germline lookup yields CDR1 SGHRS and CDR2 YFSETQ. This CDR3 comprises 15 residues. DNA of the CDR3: TGCGCCAGTAGAGCCGTCACAGGGGAGCAAGAGACCCAGTACTTC. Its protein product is CASRAVTGEQETQYF.

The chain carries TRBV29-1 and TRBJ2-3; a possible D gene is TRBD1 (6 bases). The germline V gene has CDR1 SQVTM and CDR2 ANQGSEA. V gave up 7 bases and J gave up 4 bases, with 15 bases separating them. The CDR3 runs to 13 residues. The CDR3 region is CSGGTGLADTQYF. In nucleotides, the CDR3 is TGCAGCGGGGGAACAGGGCTGGCAGATACGCAGTATTTT.

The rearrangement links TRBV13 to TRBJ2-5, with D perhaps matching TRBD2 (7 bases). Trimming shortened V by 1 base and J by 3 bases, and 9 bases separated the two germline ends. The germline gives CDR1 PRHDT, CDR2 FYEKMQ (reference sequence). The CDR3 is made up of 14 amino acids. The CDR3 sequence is CASSLAGGKETQYF. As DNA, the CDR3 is TGTGCCAGCAGCTTAGCGGGGGGCAAAGAGACCCAGTACTTC. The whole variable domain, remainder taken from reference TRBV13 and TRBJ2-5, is AAGVIQSPRHLIKEKRETATLKCYPIPRHDTVYWYQQGPGQDPQFLISFYEKMQSDKGSIPDRFSAQQFSDYHSELNMSSLELGDSALYFCASSLAGGKETQYFGPGTRLLVL.

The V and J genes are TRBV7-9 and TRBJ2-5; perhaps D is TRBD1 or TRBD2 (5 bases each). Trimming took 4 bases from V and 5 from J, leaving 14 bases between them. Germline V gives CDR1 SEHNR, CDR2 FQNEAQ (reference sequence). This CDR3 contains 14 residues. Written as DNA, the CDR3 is TGTGCCAGCAGCTCAATCGTGGGGGAGGAGACCCAGTACTTC. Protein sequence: CASSSIVGEETQYF.

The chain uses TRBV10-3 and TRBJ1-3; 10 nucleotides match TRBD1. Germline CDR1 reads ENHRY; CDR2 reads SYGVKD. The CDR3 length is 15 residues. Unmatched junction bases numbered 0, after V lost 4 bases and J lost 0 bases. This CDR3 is CAISGTGGSGNTIYF. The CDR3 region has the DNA TGTGCCATCAGTGGGACAGGGGGCTCTGGAAACACCATATATTTT.

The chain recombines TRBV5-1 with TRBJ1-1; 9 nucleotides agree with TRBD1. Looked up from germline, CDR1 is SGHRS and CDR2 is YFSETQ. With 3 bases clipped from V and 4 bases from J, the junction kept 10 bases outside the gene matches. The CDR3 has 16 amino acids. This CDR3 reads CASSSFLDRGSTEAFF. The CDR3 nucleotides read TGCGCCAGCAGCTCCTTCCTGGACAGGGGCAGCACTGAAGCTTTCTTT. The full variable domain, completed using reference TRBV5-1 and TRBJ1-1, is KAGVTQTPRYLIKTRGQQVTLSCSPISGHRSVSWYQQTPGQGLQFLFEYFSETQRNKGNFPGRFSGRQFSNSRSEMNVSTLELGDSALYLCASSSFLDRGSTEAFFGQGTRLTVV.

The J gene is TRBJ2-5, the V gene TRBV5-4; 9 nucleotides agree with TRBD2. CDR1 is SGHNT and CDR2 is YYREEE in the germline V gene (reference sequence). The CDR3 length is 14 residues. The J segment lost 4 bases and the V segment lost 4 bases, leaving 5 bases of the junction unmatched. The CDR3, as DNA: TGTGCCAGCAGCCGAGGACTAGCGTCAGAGACCCAGTACTTC. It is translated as CASSRGLASETQYF.

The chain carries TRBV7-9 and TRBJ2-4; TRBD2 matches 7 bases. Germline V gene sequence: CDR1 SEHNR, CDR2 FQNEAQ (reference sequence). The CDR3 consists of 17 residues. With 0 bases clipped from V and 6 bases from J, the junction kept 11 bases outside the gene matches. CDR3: CASSLAINTGRGNIQYF. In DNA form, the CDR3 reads TGTGCCAGCAGCTTAGCAATAAACACGGGGAGGGGAAACATTCAGTACTTC.

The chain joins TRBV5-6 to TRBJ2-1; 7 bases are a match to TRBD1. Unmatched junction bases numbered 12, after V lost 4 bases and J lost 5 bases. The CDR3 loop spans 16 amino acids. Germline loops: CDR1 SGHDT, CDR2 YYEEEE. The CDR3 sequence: CASSPLGQSTDNEQFF. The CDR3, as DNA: TGTGCCAGCAGCCCCTTGGGACAGTCCACCGACAATGAGCAGTTCTTC.

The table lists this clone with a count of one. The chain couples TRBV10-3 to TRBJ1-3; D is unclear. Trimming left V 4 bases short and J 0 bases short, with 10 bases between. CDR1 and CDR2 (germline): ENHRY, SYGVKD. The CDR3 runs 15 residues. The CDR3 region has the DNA TGTGCCATCAGTGGTGCGCTCACCTCTGGAAACACCATATATTTT. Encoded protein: CAISGALTSGNTIYF.

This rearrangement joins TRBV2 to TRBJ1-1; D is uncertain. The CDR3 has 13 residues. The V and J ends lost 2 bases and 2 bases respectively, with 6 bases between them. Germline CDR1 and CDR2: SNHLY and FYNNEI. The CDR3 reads CASSELGNTEAFF. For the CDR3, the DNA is TGTGCCAGCAGTGAACTGGGTAACACTGAAGCTTTCTTT.

The CDR3 is CASSLVGSKNTEAFF. The CDR3 DNA follows: TGTGCCAGCAGCTTAGTAGGGAGCAAGAACACTGAAGCTTTCTTT. The chain is built from TRBV7-2 and TRBJ1-1; the D is unclear. Trimming cost V 1 base and J 1 base, with 10 bases left between them. There are 15 residues in the CDR3. Germline V CDR1 and CDR2: SGHTA, FQGNSA. The entire variable domain, with the rest obtained from reference TRBV7-2 and TRBJ1-1, is as follows: GAGVSQSPSNKVTEKGKDVELRCDPISGHTALYWYRQSLGQGLEFLIYFQGNSAPDKSGLPSDRFSAERTGGSVSTLTIQRTQQEDSAVYLCASSLVGSKNTEAFFGQGTRLTVV.

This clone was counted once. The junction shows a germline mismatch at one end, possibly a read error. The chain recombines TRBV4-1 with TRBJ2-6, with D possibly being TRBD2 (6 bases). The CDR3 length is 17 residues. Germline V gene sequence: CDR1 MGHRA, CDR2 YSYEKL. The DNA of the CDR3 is TGCGCCAGCAACCAAGTTGTCGGGGGACCTGGGGCCAACGTCCTGACTTTC. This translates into CASNQVVGGPGANVLTF.

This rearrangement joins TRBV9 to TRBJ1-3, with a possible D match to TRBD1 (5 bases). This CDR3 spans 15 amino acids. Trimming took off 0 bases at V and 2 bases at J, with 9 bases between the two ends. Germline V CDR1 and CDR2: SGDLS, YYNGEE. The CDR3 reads CASSVGGTAGNTIYF. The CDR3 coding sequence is TGTGCCAGCAGCGTAGGGGGGACCGCTGGAAACACCATATATTTT.

This chain's CDR3 is CASSLNRVRTGELFF. The CDR3 region has the DNA TGTGCCAGCAGCTTAAACAGGGTTAGAACCGGGGAGCTGTTTTTT. The chain recombines TRBV5-8 with TRBJ2-2; maybe TRBD1 (6 bases). Germline lookup yields CDR1 SGHTS and CDR2 YDEGEE. The V end lost 2 bases, the J end lost 5 bases, and 13 bases lay between the germline ends. This CDR3 has 15 residues.

The DNA for the CDR3 is TGCAGCGTTCGTTCAGATGGGCAGACCCAGTACTTC. Translated: CSVRSDGQTQYF. The chain combines TRBV29-1 with TRBJ2-5; D ambiguous. The germline gives CDR1 SQVTM, CDR2 ANQGSEA. Trimming shortened V by 5 bases and J by 6 bases, and 13 bases separated the two germline ends. This CDR3 is built from 12 residues.